A single sample is the source of the 9 T cell receptor beta chains below, sequenced in a study of HIV-infected patients and healthy controls. Alpha and beta constant-region primers primed reverse transcription of 400 to 650 ng RNA. Separate chain-specific third strand synthesis with multiplexing indices produced the alpha and beta libraries. TCRdb redid the calling of the 5' RACE reads with MiXCR, one entry per CDR3 protein. The sample shows some 20,000 distinct CDR3 sequences, 9% to 15% of them seen only once. The repertoire came from unfractionated whole blood and reflected all unsorted peripheral T cells. Sequencing input: blood. These receptors originate from an adult in good health.

There are many counts of this clonotype. V is TRBV7-9 and J is TRBJ1-2; D not resolved. The germline V gene has CDR1 SEHNR and CDR2 FQNEAQ (reference sequence). V gave up 1 base and J gave up 8 bases, with 8 bases separating them. CDR3 length: 12 amino acids. The CDR3 here is CASSLGMRGYTF. As DNA, the CDR3 is TGTGCCAGCAGCTTAGGAATGAGGGGCTACACCTTC.

Ten or more counts support this clonotype. This chain connects TRBV4-3 to TRBJ1-6; no clear D gene. CDR3 size: 21 residues. Germline V gene data show CDR1 as LGHNA and CDR2 as YSLEER. Trimming took 2 bases from V and 0 from J, leaving 23 bases between them. The CDR3: CASSQLGSSGGPGSYNSPLHF. CDR3 in DNA: TGCGCCAGCAGCCAACTGGGGAGCAGTGGTGGTCCCGGCTCCTATAATTCACCCCTCCACTTT.

This clonotype was detected ten times or more. V gene TRBV5-4 combines with J gene TRBJ2-3, with D perhaps TRBD2 (6 bases). This CDR3 has 17 residues. Germline CDR1 and CDR2: SGHNT and YYREEE (reference sequence). Trimming left V 0 bases short and J 9 bases short, with 23 bases between. CDR3 bases: TGTGCCAGCAGCTTGGGGGGCCGGGGACTGTTCATCCAAACGCAGTATTTT. Amino acid sequence: CASSLGGRGLFIQTQYF.

This clonotype has just a few counts. The rearrangement uses TRBV7-9 and TRBJ2-1; no definite D call. Trimming shortened V by 8 bases and J by 5 bases, and 13 bases separated the two germline ends. This CDR3 is 13 amino acids long. Germline loops: CDR1 SEHNR, CDR2 FQNEAQ (reference sequence). The CDR3 sequence is CASEQNNNNEQFF. The CDR3 DNA reads TGTGCCAGCGAACAGAATAACAACAATGAGCAGTTCTTC.

This clonotype was detected only a few times. The V gene is TRBV28, the J gene TRBJ1-1, with 7 bases identical to TRBD1. Germline V gene lookup returns CDR1 MDHEN and CDR2 SYDVKM. The CDR3 is 14 amino acids. V lost 8 bases and J lost 2; bases outside the gene matches: 8. CDR3 sequence reads: CASSQGGPNTEAFF. The CDR3 coding sequence is TGTGCCAGCTCTCAGGGGGGGCCCAACACTGAAGCTTTCTTT.

This chain uses TRBV6-5 with TRBJ1-1; 10 bases agree with TRBD1. From germline, CDR1 is MNHEY and CDR2 SVGAGI. The CDR3 covers 15 residues. Trimming cost V 6 bases and J 5 bases; bases outside gene matches: 9. CDR3 nucleotide sequence: TGTGCCAGCAGAAACCCGGGACAGGGGAGAACTGAAGCTTTCTTT. This translates into CASRNPGQGRTEAFF.

CDR3 nucleotides: TGTGCCAGCAGTCCCCAAGGCATCTTCTACGAGCAGTACTTC. Protein product: CASSPQGIFYEQYF. The chain links TRBV6-5 to TRBJ2-7, with D uncertain. Trimming left V 5 bases short and J 3 bases short, with 14 bases between. CDR3 length equals 14 residues. CDR1 and CDR2 from the germline V gene are MNHEY and SVGAGI.

This chain joins TRBV6-2 or TRBV6-3 and TRBJ2-4, with TRBD1 matching 9 bases. The length of the CDR3 is 17 residues. V lost 8 bases and J lost 1; bases outside the gene matches: 12. Per germline, CDR1 MNHEY and CDR2 SVGEGT. DNA of the CDR3: TGTGCCAGCTCGGATCCCGGGACAGGGATCGCCAAAAACATTCAGTACTTC. It codes for CASSDPGTGIAKNIQYF.

The chain uses TRBV12-3 or TRBV12-4 and TRBJ1-1; no clear D gene. The CDR3 totals 14 residues. V lost 3 bases and J 1 base, leaving 9 bases between the germline ends. DNA of the CDR3: TGTGCCAGCAGTTTTCAGTCGGGGAACACTGAAGCTTTCTTT. Protein sequence: CASSFQSGNTEAFF.